This is a list of T cell receptor beta chains from one sample in a study of T-cell reconstitution after alpha-beta-depleted transplantation in children. From the PCR reads, TCRdb called clonotypes with MiXCR, one entry per CDR3 protein. Of some 240,000 distinct CDR3 sequences listed, more than 10% were seen once; the top ten hold over 2.5%. Sequences were derived from PBMCs from the stem cell graft donor, sampled from the stem cell graft. The source is a human donor who donated a stem cell graft to a child with acute lymphoblastic leukemia. Each CDR3 is given without its conserved first and last residue. Fields, in order: V gene, clone size, J gene, CDR3 protein. The size field is filled for only some rows; it gives once, few, many or a size class.

TRBV10-3	many	TRBJ2-2	AISEHRGPRTTGELF
TRBV20-1	many	TRBJ2-5	SATSGRETQY
TRBV9	many	TRBJ2-5	ASSVGARKGSETQY
TRBV7-2	NA	TRBJ1-5	ASSLDPDPNQPQH
TRBV15	many	TRBJ1-6	ATSEAYRVLGSPLH
TRBV2	many	TRBJ2-7	ASMTLSSYEQY
TRBV5-1	many	TRBJ1-5	ASSSGLGNQPQH
TRBV28	many	TRBJ1-6	ASSLWGQGSSPLH
TRBV14	many	TRBJ1-2	ASSRFSTAFGYT
TRBV6-5	many	TRBJ2-4	ASSYSRREATHIQY
TRBV6-5	many	TRBJ1-2	ASSSSGGTNYGYT
TRBV7-2	few	TRBJ2-1	ASSSWTASYNEQF
TRBV5-1	many	TRBJ2-1	ASSLSRLAGGNEQF
TRBV7-6	many	TRBJ2-5	ASSFPGLASTQY
TRBV20-1	many	TRBJ2-4	SARGGQGRPNAKNIQY
TRBV20-1	NA	TRBJ1-2	SASPRTTGGDGYT
TRBV18	NA	TRBJ2-2	ASSPLGSRTGELF
TRBV20-1	many	TRBJ2-5	SGSTSGAQTQY
TRBV7-6	many	TRBJ2-1	ASSPGPAYNEQF
TRBV5-6	many	TRBJ2-1	ASSFGRGPVNEQF